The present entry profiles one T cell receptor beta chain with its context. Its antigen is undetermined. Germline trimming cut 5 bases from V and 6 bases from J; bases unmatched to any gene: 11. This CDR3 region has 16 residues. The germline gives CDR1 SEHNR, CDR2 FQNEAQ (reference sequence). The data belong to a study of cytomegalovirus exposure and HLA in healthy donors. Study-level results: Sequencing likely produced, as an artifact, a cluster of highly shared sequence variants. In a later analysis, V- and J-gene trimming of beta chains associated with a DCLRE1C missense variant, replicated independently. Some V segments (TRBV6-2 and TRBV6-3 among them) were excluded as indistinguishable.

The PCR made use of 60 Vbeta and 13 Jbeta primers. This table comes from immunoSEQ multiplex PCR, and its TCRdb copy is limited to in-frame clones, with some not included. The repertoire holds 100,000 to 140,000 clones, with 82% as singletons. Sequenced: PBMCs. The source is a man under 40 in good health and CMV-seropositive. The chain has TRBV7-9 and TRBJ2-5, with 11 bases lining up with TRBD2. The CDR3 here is CASSPPTSGDPKTQYF. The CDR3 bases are TGTGCCAGCAGCCCGCCGACTAGCGGGGACCCAAAGACCCAGTACTTC.